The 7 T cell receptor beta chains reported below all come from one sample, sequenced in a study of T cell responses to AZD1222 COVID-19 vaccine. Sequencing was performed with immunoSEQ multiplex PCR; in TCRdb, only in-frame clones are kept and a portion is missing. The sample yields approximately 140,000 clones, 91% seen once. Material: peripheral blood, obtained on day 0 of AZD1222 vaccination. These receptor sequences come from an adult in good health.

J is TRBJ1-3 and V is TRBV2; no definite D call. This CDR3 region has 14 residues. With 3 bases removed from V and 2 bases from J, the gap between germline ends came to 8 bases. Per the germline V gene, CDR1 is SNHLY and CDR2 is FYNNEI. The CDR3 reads CASSDRWTGNTIYF. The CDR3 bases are TGTGCCAGCAGTGATAGGTGGACTGGAAACACCATATATTTT.

CDR3 DNA: TGCGCCAGCAGCCAAGTTCAGGACTACGGGGAGCTGTTTTTT. Protein: CASSQVQDYGELFF. V is TRBV4-1 and J is TRBJ2-2; D is possibly TRBD2 (6 bases). The CDR3 spans 14 residues. V was cut by 1 base and J by 7 bases, with 10 bases left in between. Germline V CDR1 and CDR2: MGHRA, YSYEKL.

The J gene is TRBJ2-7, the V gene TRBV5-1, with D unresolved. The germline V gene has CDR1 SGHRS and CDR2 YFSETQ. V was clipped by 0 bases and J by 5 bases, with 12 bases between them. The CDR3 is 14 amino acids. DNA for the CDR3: TGCGCCAGCAGCTTGGACTTACCAAGTGACGAGCAGTACTTC. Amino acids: CASSLDLPSDEQYF.

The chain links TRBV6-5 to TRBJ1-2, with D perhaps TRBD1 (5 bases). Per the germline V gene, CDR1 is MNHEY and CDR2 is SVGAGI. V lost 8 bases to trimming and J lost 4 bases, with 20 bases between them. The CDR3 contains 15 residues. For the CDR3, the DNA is TGTGCCAGCCGGGCAGGGTTTTTTTCGGTCTATGGCTACACCTTC. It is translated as CASRAGFFSVYGYTF.

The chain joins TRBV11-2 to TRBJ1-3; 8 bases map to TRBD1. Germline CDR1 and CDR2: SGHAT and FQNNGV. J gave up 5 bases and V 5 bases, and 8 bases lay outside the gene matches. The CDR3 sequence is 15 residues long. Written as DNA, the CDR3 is TGTGCCAGCAGCCCCGGACAGGGCTATCGAAACACCATATATTTT. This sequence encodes CASSPGQGYRNTIYF.

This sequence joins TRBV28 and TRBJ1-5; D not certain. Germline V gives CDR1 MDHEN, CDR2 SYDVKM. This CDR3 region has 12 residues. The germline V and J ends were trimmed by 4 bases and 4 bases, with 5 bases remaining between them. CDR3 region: CASSYGNQPQHF. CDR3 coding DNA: TGTGCCAGCAGTTACGGAAATCAGCCCCAGCATTTT. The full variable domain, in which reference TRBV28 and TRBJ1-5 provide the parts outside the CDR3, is DVKVTQSSRYLVKRTGEKVFLECVQDMDHENMFWYRQDPGLGLRLIYFSYDVKMKEKGDIPEGYSVSREKKERFSLILESASTNQTSMYLCASSYGNQPQHFGDGTRLSIL.

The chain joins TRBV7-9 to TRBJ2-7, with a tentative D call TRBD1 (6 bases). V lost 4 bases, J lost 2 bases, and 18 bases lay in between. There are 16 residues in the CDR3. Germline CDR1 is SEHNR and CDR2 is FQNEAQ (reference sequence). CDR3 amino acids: CASSSLDRIHPYEQYF. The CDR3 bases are TGTGCCAGCAGCTCCCTTGACAGGATACACCCCTACGAGCAGTACTTC.